A selection of T cell receptor beta chains follows, all from one sample in a study of blood T cell repertoires in COVID-19. Profiling relied on immunoSEQ multiplex PCR, and the TCRdb table lists in-frame clones only, not all of them. The top ten hold about 6% of the sample, which has 150,000 or so clones, about 89% seen once. Sequenced input: peripheral blood. The receptors were sampled from an older man with acute or convalescent COVID-19. CDR3s include the opening cysteine and the closing phenylalanine or tryptophan. D genes are given only for firm matches. Part of the rows lack a size; the others show once, few, many or a class for expanded clones.

size	D	V	J	DNA	CDR3
NA	NA	TRBV4-2	TRBJ2-1	TGTGCCAGCAGCCCCTCCCGGGACTACAATGAGCAGTTCTTC	CASSPSRDYNEQFF
NA	NA	TRBV19	TRBJ2-6	TGTGCCAGTAGTATGTTCGGTTTCTCTGGGGCCAACGTCCTGACTTTC	CASSMFGFSGANVLTF
NA	TRBD1	TRBV18	TRBJ1-6	TGTGCCAGCTCCCACGACGGGACAGGGACAAATTCACCCCTCCACTTT	CASSHDGTGTNSPLHF
NA	NA	TRBV3-1/TRBV3-2	TRBJ1-6	TGTGCCAGCAGCCAAGATCGCAGGGATAATTCACCCCTCCACTTT	CASSQDRRDNSPLHF
NA	TRBD1	TRBV5-1	TRBJ1-5	TGCGCCAGCAGCATAGACAGGGATCAGCCCCAGCATTTT	CASSIDRDQPQHF
NA	TRBD1	TRBV4-1	TRBJ1-2	TGCGCCAGCAGCCTGACAGGGAATCAAAACTATGGCTACACCTTC	CASSLTGNQNYGYTF
NA	NA	TRBV2	TRBJ1-2	TGTGCCAGCAGTGTGGGGGCGAACTATGGCTACACCTTC	CASSVGANYGYTF
NA	TRBD1	TRBV27	TRBJ2-7	TGTGCCAGCACCCTAACCCCCGGGACAGGGTTGAAGCAGTACTTC	CASTLTPGTGLKQYF
NA	NA	TRBV2	TRBJ2-7	TGTGCCAGCAGTGTAGAGGGAAACGAGCAGTACTTC	CASSVEGNEQYF
NA	NA	TRBV2	TRBJ2-7	TGTGCCAGTAGTAGGGGTGGGAACGAGCAGTACTTC	CASSRGGNEQYF
NA	NA	TRBV30	TRBJ1-6	TGTGCCTGGAGTTTGCAGGGGACGACTTCACCCCTCCACTTT	CAWSLQGTTSPLHF
NA	NA	TRBV5-1	TRBJ2-2	TGCGCCAGCAGCGCCCAGGGAAGCACCGGGGAGCTGTTTTTT	CASSAQGSTGELFF
NA	NA	TRBV7-6	TRBJ2-5	TGTGCCAGCGGTGTGCAGATCCAAGAGACCCAGTACTTC	CASGVQIQETQYF
NA	NA	TRBV15	TRBJ1-2	TGTGCCACCAGCAGAGATCGGGGGGCTGGCGCCTATGGCTACACCTTC	CATSRDRGAGAYGYTF
NA	TRBD1	TRBV27	TRBJ1-4	TGTGCCAGCAGTCCCTCCAGGACAGGGGGTTATGAAAAACTGTTTTTT	CASSPSRTGGYEKLFF
NA	NA	TRBV5-4	TRBJ2-5	TGTGCCAGCAGCTTGAACGAGGGCCGCCAAGAGACCCAGTACTTC	CASSLNEGRQETQYF
NA	NA	TRBV7-6	TRBJ2-1	TGTGCCAGCAGCATTGTGGCGGTCTCCTACAATGAGCAGTTCTTC	CASSIVAVSYNEQFF
few	NA	TRBV10-3	TRBJ1-2	TGTGCCATCAGTGACTCCCCACGGTATGGCTACACCTTC	CAISDSPRYGYTF
NA	NA	TRBV21-1	TRBJ1-5	TGTGCCAGCAGCATGGATCTCGGCAGGACTCGTAATCAGCCCCAGCATTTT	CASSMDLGRTRNQPQHF
few	NA	TRBV18	TRBJ2-2	TGTGCCAGCTCACCCCGGGGAGATTCCGCCGGGGAGCTGTTTTTT	CASSPRGDSAGELFF
NA	NA	TRBV12-3/TRBV12-4	TRBJ2-3	TGTGCCAGCAGGCCAACAACCACAGATACGCAGTATTTT	CASRPTTTDTQYF
NA	NA	TRBV19	TRBJ2-1	TGTGCCAGTAGGGAAGGAGGCAGCTCGCCCTACAATGAGCAGTTCTTC	CASREGGSSPYNEQFF
NA	TRBD2	TRBV27	TRBJ2-3	TGTGCCAGCAGTTCCACCCTGGCGGGGGGCCCGGGCCATACGCAGTATTTT	CASSSTLAGGPGHTQYF
NA	NA	TRBV19	TRBJ1-2	TGTGCCAGTAGCGGCGGGTTCCCTAACTATGGCTACACCTTC	CASSGGFPNYGYTF
NA	TRBD2	TRBV30	TRBJ2-1	TGTGCCTGGAGTGTAGCGGGAGGTTATGAGCAGTTCTTC	CAWSVAGGYEQFF
NA	NA	TRBV3-1/TRBV3-2	TRBJ1-6	TGTGCCAGCAGCCAAGTGGGTCTTGTGGAGGGGTGGAATTCACCCCTCCACTTT	CASSQVGLVEGWNSPLHF
NA	NA	TRBV23-1	TRBJ1-1	TGCGCCAGCAGTCGGGCCCGCCGGAGGAGTAAGGGCACTGAAGCTTTCTTT	CASSRARRRSKGTEAFF
NA	TRBD1	TRBV10-3	TRBJ1-5	TGTGCCATTCTGGGACAGGGTAGGGTTAGTTGTCAGCCCCAGCATTTT	CAILGQGRVSCQPQHF
NA	NA	TRBV2	TRBJ1-2	TGTGCCAGCAGTTCAGGGGTCGGTACGGGAGGCTACACCTTC	CASSSGVGTGGYTF
NA	NA	TRBV5-4	TRBJ2-6	TGTGCCAGCAGATCAGGGGCAGCCCGGGCCAACGTCCTGACTTTC	CASRSGAARANVLTF
NA	TRBD2	TRBV20-1	TRBJ2-1	TGCAGTGCTAGTATGGGCGGGAGTAGGCATGAGCAGTTCTTC	CSASMGGSRHEQFF
NA	NA	TRBV5-5	TRBJ2-3	TGTGCCAGCAGCTTGGGGCAGGGGCGGGGGACAGATACGCAGTATTTT	CASSLGQGRGTDTQYF
NA	NA	TRBV24-1	TRBJ2-1	TGTGCCACCAGTGATGGGGGGTCCTACAATGAGCAGTTCTTC	CATSDGGSYNEQFF
NA	NA	TRBV7-3	TRBJ1-1	TGTGCCAGCAGCTTAATGGGCAGCACTGAAGCTTTCTTT	CASSLMGSTEAFF
NA	NA	TRBV6-5	TRBJ1-1	TGTGCCAGCACCGTCAGGGGCTCGAACACTGAAGCTTTCTTT	CASTVRGSNTEAFF
NA	TRBD1	TRBV27	TRBJ1-2	TGTGCCAGCAGGGTTGGGTCGACAGGGCGAGGGTATGGCTACACCTTC	CASRVGSTGRGYGYTF
few	TRBD2	TRBV3-1/TRBV3-2	TRBJ2-2	TGTGCCAGCAGCCTGAGTCCGGGACTAGCGGGAGTCGGGGAGCTGTTTTTT	CASSLSPGLAGVGELFF
NA	TRBD1	TRBV28	TRBJ1-2	TGTGCCAGCAGTGTCCGACAGGGAAACTATGGCTACACCTTC	CASSVRQGNYGYTF
NA	NA	TRBV6-5	TRBJ1-4	TGTGCCAGCTCCAGGGGCCAACTTGGCGAAAAACTGTTTTTT	CASSRGQLGEKLFF
NA	TRBD1	TRBV6-5	TRBJ1-2	TGTGCCAGCAGTCGTTGGACAGGGGTAGACTATGGCTACACCTTC	CASSRWTGVDYGYTF
once	NA	TRBV28	TRBJ2-1	TGTGCCAGCTCCACACCAAGCTCCTACAATGAGCAGTTCTTC	CASSTPSSYNEQFF
NA	NA	TRBV2	TRBJ2-2	TGTGCCAGCAGTGGAGAAGGGGTCGGGGAGCTGTTTTTT	CASSGEGVGELFF
NA	NA	TRBV28	TRBJ2-7	TGTGCCAGCAGTTTTGGACAGTTTGCCTACGAGCAGTACTTC	CASSFGQFAYEQYF
NA	NA	TRBV5-1	TRBJ1-1	TGCGCCAGCAGCTTGACAGAGCACACTGAAGCTTTCTTT	CASSLTEHTEAFF
NA	TRBD2	TRBV19	TRBJ2-3	TGTGCCAGTAGTGACCCCCCCCAGCGGGGGGGAAGCACAGATACGCAGTATTTT	CASSDPPQRGGSTDTQYF
NA	TRBD1	TRBV7-6	TRBJ1-6	TGTGCCAGCAGCTCAGGGACAGGGTATAATTCACCCCTCCACTTT	CASSSGTGYNSPLHF
once	TRBD2	TRBV5-4	TRBJ2-3	TGTGCCAGCAGCTTGGACGGGCGGGAGGGCGGCACAGATACGCAGTATTTT	CASSLDGREGGTDTQYF
NA	TRBD2	TRBV7-6	TRBJ2-3	TGTGCCAGCAGTTCCTTAGGAGGGACTAGAACAGATACGCAGTATTTT	CASSSLGGTRTDTQYF
NA	NA	TRBV19	TRBJ2-2	TGTGCCAGTAGACCGGGACATTTCCCGGGAGGGGAGCTGTTTTTT	CASRPGHFPGGELFF
NA	NA	TRBV2	TRBJ1-5	TGTGCCAGCAGTGACAGGGGACCGAATCAGCCCCAGCATTTT	CASSDRGPNQPQHF
NA	NA	TRBV5-4	TRBJ1-2	TGTGCCAGCAGCTTGGGAGGGATCAGCAAAGGCGGCTACACCTTC	CASSLGGISKGGYTF